This is a list of T cell receptor beta chains from one sample in a study of blood T cell repertoires in COVID-19. Using immunoSEQ multiplex PCR, the repertoire was profiled, and TCRdb retains in-frame clones only, with some absent. The table records 200,000 to 250,000 clones, over 80% of them present only once. The sequenced sample consisted of PBMCs or T cells enriched from blood (not recorded which). These receptors were taken from a woman aged 18-35 years who had recovered from COVID-19. The CDR3 runs from the conserved cysteine through the conserved F or W. A D gene is named only where the DNA matches it firmly. Clone size is given for some rows only: seen once, a few or many times, or a class if the clone is expanded.

NA	TRBD1	TRBJ2-1	TRBV7-7	CASSLGVSAGGEQFF	TGTGCTAGCAGCTTAGGAGTCTCGGCAGGGGGCGAGCAGTTCTTC
NA	NA	TRBJ2-1	TRBV11-2	CASSGLAASSYNEQFF	TGTGCCAGCAGCGGATTAGCGGCCAGCTCCTACAATGAGCAGTTCTTC
few	NA	TRBJ1-5	TRBV24-1	CATSDLEDQPQHF	TGTGCCACCAGTGATCTTGAGGATCAGCCCCAGCATTTT
NA	NA	TRBJ1-2	TRBV7-9	CASSSTPQGGYTF	TGTGCCAGCAGTTCTACACCGCAGGGCGGCTACACCTTC
NA	NA	TRBJ1-3	TRBV4-3	CASSPLSAPIVSGNTIYF	TGCGCCAGCAGCCCTCTATCTGCTCCTATCGTCTCTGGAAACACCATATATTTT
once	NA	TRBJ2-3	TRBV23-1	CASSPQRRRGDTQYF	TGCGCCAGCAGTCCCCAGCGGAGGCGAGGAGATACGCAGTATTTT
NA	NA	TRBJ1-1	TRBV12-3/TRBV12-4	CASSSDSYTEAFF	TGTGCCAGCAGTTCCGACTCATACACTGAAGCTTTCTTT
NA	NA	TRBJ1-1	TRBV10-3	CAISGSGDTEAFF	TGTGCCATCAGTGGTTCAGGGGACACTGAAGCTTTCTTT
NA	NA	TRBJ2-7	TRBV5-5	CASSEQYYEQYF	TGTGCCAGCAGCGAACAGTACTACGAGCAGTACTTC
NA	TRBD1	TRBJ1-3	TRBV28	CASSLTTGAGNTIYF	TGTGCCAGCAGTTTAACAACAGGGGCTGGAAACACCATATATTTT
NA	NA	TRBJ1-2	TRBV9	CASSVVSAGDGYTF	TGTGCCAGCAGCGTAGTTTCGGCAGGGGATGGCTACACCTTC
NA	TRBD2	TRBJ2-1	TRBV7-6	CASSLAVGRGGEQFF	TGTGCCAGCAGCTTAGCGGTTGGGCGGGGGGGGGAGCAGTTCTTC
NA	NA	TRBJ1-2	TRBV20-1	CSAMAYGYTF	TGCAGTGCTATGGCCTATGGCTACACCTTC
NA	NA	TRBJ1-3	TRBV19	CASSMAVTVSSGNTIYF	TGTGCCAGTAGTATGGCAGTGACAGTATCCTCTGGAAACACCATATATTTT
NA	TRBD1	TRBJ2-7	TRBV12-5	CASGFIRDRSYEQYF	TGTGCTAGTGGTTTCATCCGGGACAGGTCCTACGAGCAGTACTTC
once	TRBD1	TRBJ1-5	TRBV7-2	CASSLGLGQPSNQPQHF	TGTGCCAGCAGCTTAGGACTGGGACAGCCTAGCAATCAGCCCCAGCATTTT
NA	NA	TRBJ1-4	TRBV3-1/TRBV3-2	CASSHTGMGEKLFF	TGTGCCAGCAGCCACACAGGGATGGGTGAAAAACTGTTTTTT
NA	TRBD2	TRBJ2-3	TRBV2	CASSYEREFADTQYF	TGTGCCAGCAGTTATGAGCGGGAGTTTGCGGATACGCAGTATTTT
once	NA	TRBJ2-4	TRBV21-1	CASSKIGQGTIQLAKNIQYF	TGTGCCAGCAGCAAAATCGGGCAGGGAACGATCCAACTAGCCAAAAACATTCAGTACTTC
NA	NA	TRBJ2-1	TRBV3-1/TRBV3-2	CASSVSGLPYNEQFF	TGTGCCAGCAGCGTGTCAGGGCTCCCTTACAATGAGCAGTTCTTC
once	NA	TRBJ2-2	TRBV28	CASSLYFEGSGTGELFF	TGTGCCAGCAGTTTATATTTCGAGGGATCGGGCACCGGGGAGCTGTTTTTT
NA	NA	TRBJ1-1	TRBV14	CASSKSRVTNTEAFF	TGTGCCAGCAGCAAGAGCAGGGTAACGAACACTGAAGCTTTCTTT
NA	TRBD2	TRBJ2-7	TRBV6-2/TRBV6-3	CASSYRGTSGLEQYF	TGTGCCAGCAGTTACAGGGGGACTAGCGGGCTCGAGCAGTACTTC
NA	TRBD1	TRBJ2-3	TRBV6-5	CASGQGKLADTQYF	TGTGCCAGCGGACAGGGGAAGTTGGCAGATACGCAGTATTTT
NA	TRBD2	TRBJ2-1	TRBV29-1	CSVGPTLFLAGGSYNEQFF	TGCAGCGTTGGCCCCACCTTGTTTTTAGCGGGGGGCTCCTACAATGAGCAGTTCTTC
NA	NA	TRBJ1-2	TRBV6-5	CASSSRTWPYGYTF	TGTGCCAGCAGCTCCAGAACCTGGCCCTATGGCTACACCTTC